These 10 T cell receptor beta chains originate from one sample sequenced in a study of blood T cell repertoires in COVID-19 (dated by TCRdb to about 2020). Library preparation was by the immunoSEQ multiplex PCR assay. TCRdb obtained this table from immuneACCESS and retained in-frame rearrangements with V and J assigned. These tables miss some clones; where compared with another copy, unresolved V genes account for less than half of the shortfall, and the remainder is unexplained. In all, the sample holds 280,000 or so clones, and 83% of those were seen once. Of the sample, around a tenth falls within the top ten clones. Source material: peripheral blood. These receptors all stem from a woman aged 50 to 65 who had recovered from COVID-19.

This clone has a handful of counts. The genes are TRBV25-1 and TRBJ1-1; tentatively, D is TRBD1 (6 bases). V was trimmed by 7 bases and J by 0 bases, leaving 12 bases between them. This CDR3 spans 14 amino acids. Germline V gene sequence: CDR1 MGHDK, CDR2 SYGVNS. CDR3 protein: CASITTGMNTEAFF. In nucleotides, the CDR3 is TGTGCCAGCATTACGACAGGAATGAACACTGAAGCTTTCTTT.

The chain recombines TRBV10-3 with TRBJ2-3; tentative D call: TRBD1 (5 bases). Germline V lookup: CDR1 ENHRY, CDR2 SYGVKD. The V and J ends lost 7 bases and 0 bases respectively, with 11 bases between them. CDR3 length: 14 residues. The CDR3 reads CAIKLTASTDTQYF. In nucleotides, the CDR3 is TGTGCCATCAAGCTGACAGCTAGCACAGATACGCAGTATTTT.

The genes are TRBV28 and TRBJ2-1; the match to TRBD2 covers 9 bases. The germline gives CDR1 MDHEN, CDR2 SYDVKM. This CDR3 contains 13 residues. The V and J ends lost 6 bases and 10 bases, in that order; junction bases with no gene match: 7. CDR3 DNA sequence: TGTGCCAGCAGGGCTAGCGGGATTGAGGAGCAGTTCTTC. Its protein product is CASRASGIEEQFF.

The J gene is TRBJ1-1, the V gene TRBV29-1; D gene uncertain. This CDR3 region has 13 residues. In germline, CDR1 is SQVTM, CDR2 ANQGSEA. Trimming left V 2 bases short and J 0 bases short, with 7 bases between. The CDR3 loop is CSVENNMNTEAFF. In DNA, the CDR3 is TGCAGCGTTGAAAATAACATGAACACTGAAGCTTTCTTT.

The chain joins TRBV10-3 to TRBJ2-1; 13 nucleotides line up with TRBD2. The V gene end was trimmed by 10 bases and the J gene end by 3 bases; junction bases not matched to a gene: 3. CDR1 is ENHRY and CDR2 is SYGVKD in the germline V gene. The CDR3 has 14 amino acids. The CDR3 is CASGTSGDYNEQFF. CDR3 in DNA: TGTGCCAGTGGGACTAGCGGGGACTACAATGAGCAGTTCTTC.

This clone is labeled medium-sized. The chain has TRBV7-9 and TRBJ2-1; the D gene is possibly TRBD2 (6 bases). V was pared by 4 bases and J by 0 bases, with 13 bases between. The CDR3 has 16 amino acids. Germline V CDR1 and CDR2: SEHNR, FQNEAQ (reference sequence). CDR3 residues: CASSWRGLDSYNEQFF. In nucleotides, the CDR3 is TGTGCCAGCAGCTGGCGGGGCCTGGACTCCTACAATGAGCAGTTCTTC.

The J gene is TRBJ2-1, the V gene TRBV7-2; 12 bases match TRBD2. Germline V gene lookup returns CDR1 SGHTA and CDR2 FQGNSA. V shed 2 bases and J 0 bases; nucleotides not matched to a gene: 8. This CDR3 spans 19 amino acids. CDR3 region: CASSLKASGRGSSYNEQFF. The CDR3 nucleotides are TGTGCCAGCAGCTTAAAGGCTAGCGGGAGGGGGAGCTCCTACAATGAGCAGTTCTTC.

This chain uses TRBV19 with TRBJ1-1; D is possibly TRBD1 (5 bases). CDR3 length: 14 residues. Trimming shortened V by 6 bases and J by 0 bases, and 11 bases separated the two germline ends. Germline CDR1 and CDR2: LNHDA and SQIVND (reference sequence). The CDR3 nucleotides are TGTGCCAGTAGCTCGGGCAGGGTGAACACTGAAGCTTTCTTT. Encoded protein: CASSSGRVNTEAFF.

In its sample, this clone was seen a few times. The chain carries TRBV18 and TRBJ1-5, with TRBD1 as a possible D gene (6 bases). Trimming took 3 bases from V and 8 from J, leaving 11 bases between them. The CDR3 extends over 13 amino acids. CDR1 and CDR2 from the germline V gene are KGHSH and LQKENI. This chain's CDR3 is CASSPVQGEPQHF. CDR3 sequence (DNA): TGTGCCAGCTCACCGGTACAGGGAGAGCCCCAGCATTTT. Filled out from reference TRBV18 and TRBJ1-5, the complete variable domain reads NAGVMQNPRHLVRRRGQEARLRCSPMKGHSHVYWYRQLPEEGLKFMVYLQKENIIDESGMPKERFSAEFPKEGPSILRIQQVVRGDSAAYFCASSPVQGEPQHFGDGTRLSIL.

This clone was recorded a few times. V is TRBV28 and J is TRBJ1-4, with D perhaps matching TRBD1 (5 bases). V lost 5 bases, J lost 14 bases, and 15 bases lay in between. Looked up from germline, CDR1 is MDHEN and CDR2 is SYDVKM. This CDR3 spans 12 amino acids. The CDR3 DNA reads as TGTGCCAGCAGTCTCCAGGGAGGGGTGCTGTTTTTT. Translating it yields CASSLQGGVLFF.